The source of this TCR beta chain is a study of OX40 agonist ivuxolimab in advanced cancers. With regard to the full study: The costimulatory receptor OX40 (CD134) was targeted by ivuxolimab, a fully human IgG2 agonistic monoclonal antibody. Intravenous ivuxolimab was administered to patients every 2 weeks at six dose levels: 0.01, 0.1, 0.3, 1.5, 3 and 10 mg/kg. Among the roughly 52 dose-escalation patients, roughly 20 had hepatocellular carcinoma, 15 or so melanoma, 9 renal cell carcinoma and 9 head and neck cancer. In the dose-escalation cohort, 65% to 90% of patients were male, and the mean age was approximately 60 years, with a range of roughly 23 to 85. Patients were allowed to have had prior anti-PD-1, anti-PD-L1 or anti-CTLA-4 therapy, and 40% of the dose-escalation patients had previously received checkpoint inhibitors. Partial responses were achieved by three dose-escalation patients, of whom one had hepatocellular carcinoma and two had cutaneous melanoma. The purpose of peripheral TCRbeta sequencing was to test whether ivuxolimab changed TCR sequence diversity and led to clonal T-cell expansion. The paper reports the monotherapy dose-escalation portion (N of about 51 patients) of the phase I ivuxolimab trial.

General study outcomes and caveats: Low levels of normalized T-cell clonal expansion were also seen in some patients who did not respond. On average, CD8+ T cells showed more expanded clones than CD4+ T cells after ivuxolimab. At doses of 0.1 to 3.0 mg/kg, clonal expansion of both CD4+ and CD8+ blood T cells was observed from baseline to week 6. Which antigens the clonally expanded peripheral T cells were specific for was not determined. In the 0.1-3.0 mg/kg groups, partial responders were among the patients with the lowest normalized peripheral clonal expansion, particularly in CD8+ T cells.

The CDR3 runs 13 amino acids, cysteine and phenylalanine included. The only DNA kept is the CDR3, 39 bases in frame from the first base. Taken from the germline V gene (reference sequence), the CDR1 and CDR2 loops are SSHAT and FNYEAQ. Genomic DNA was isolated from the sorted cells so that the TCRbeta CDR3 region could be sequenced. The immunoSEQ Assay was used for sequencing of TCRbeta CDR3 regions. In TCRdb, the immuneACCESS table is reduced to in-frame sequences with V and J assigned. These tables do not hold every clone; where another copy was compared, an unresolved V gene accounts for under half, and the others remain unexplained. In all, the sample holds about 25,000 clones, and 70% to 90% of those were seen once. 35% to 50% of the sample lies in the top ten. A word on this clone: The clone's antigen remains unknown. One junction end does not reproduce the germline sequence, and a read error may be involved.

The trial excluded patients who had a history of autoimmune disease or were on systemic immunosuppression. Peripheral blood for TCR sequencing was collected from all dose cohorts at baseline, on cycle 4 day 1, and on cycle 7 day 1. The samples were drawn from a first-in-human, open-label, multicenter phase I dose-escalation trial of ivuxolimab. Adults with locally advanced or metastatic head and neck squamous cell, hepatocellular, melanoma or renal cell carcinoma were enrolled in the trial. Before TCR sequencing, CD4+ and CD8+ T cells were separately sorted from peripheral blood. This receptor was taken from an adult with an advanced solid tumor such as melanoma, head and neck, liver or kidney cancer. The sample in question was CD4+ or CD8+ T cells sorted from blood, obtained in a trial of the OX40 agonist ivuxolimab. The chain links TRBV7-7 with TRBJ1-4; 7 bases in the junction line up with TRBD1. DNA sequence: TGTGCTAGCAGCTCCACCCTAGGACAGGCACTGTTTTTT. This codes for CASSSTLGQALFF. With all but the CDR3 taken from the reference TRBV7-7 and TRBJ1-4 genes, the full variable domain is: GAGVSQSPRYKVTKRGQDVTLRCDPISSHATLYWYQQALGQGPEFLTYFNYEAQPDKSGLPSDRFSAERPEGSISTLTIQRTEQRDSAMYRCASSSTLGQALFFGSGTQLSVL.